This T cell receptor (beta chain) was captured in a study of neoadjuvant anti-PD-1 for oral cavity cancer. The study, taken as a whole, reports: With a few patients per group, TCR findings need larger cohorts.

Six replicates per PBMC sample, mostly from roughly 0.45 ug of genomic DNA. Sequenced by immunoSEQ multiplex PCR; TCRdb stores in-frame clones only, minus some. This sample carries approximately 15,000 clones, roughly 70% of them seen once, and the ten largest clones take about 3%. As concerns this clone: Its antigen is unknown.

Germline V gives CDR1 ENHRY, CDR2 SYGVKD. CDR3 length equals 15 residues. V lost 0 bases, J lost 0 bases, and 0 bases stayed unmatched. Time point defined: after neoadjuvant nivolumab, at surgical resection. The source was PBMCs, collected after nivolumab (anti-PD-1) treatment. The chain employs TRBV10-3 and TRBJ2-3, with TRBD2 matching 7 bases. The receptor's source is a person aged 35-79 years with oral cavity squamous cell carcinoma. CDR3 sequence: CAISESSGSTDTQYF. CDR3 DNA sequence: TGTGCCATCAGTGAGTCTAGCGGGAGCACAGATACGCAGTATTTT.